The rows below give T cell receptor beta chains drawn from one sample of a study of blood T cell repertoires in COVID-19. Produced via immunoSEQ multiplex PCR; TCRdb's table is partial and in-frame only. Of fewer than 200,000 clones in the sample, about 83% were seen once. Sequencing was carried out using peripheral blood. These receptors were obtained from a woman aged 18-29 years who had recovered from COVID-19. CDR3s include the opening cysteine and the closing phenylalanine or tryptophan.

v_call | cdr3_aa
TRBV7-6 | CASSSTLAGGPETQYF
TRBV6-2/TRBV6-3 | CASSWAQGYYEQYF
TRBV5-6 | CASSLDSGGAETQYF
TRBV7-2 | CASSLTALNTEAFF
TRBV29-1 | CSVEADRAGYTF
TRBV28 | CASSVDRVYGYTF
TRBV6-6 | CASSYTTSAGTDTQYF
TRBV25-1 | CASSAQGRTFF
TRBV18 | CASSPPGRGRSEQYF
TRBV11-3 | CASSSRDNNEQFF
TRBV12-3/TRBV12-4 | CASSWTGNTEAFF
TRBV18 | CASSPSLNQPQHF
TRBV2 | CASSEAGTLQETQYF
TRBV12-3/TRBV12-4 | CASSDRGYGYTF
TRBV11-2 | CASSLIGVVTEAFF
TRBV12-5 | CASGLGLAGSTDTQYF
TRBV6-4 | CASSDAGNPYNEQFF
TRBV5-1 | CASSSSSGDYTEAFF
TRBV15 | CATSRRTDRYGYTF
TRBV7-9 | CASSQGTTQETQYF
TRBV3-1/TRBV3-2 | CASSQDTSGRAAETQYF
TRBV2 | CASSDSRTDYQPQHF
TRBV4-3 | CASSQLAGGPGTQYF
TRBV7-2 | CASSLGSGYSYGYTF
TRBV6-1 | CASSEDRNGHSNQPQHF
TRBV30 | CASRDKNTEAFF
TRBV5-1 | CASSSGTANSPLHF
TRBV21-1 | CASNMPQFKAFF
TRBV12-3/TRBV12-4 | CASGQGARYGYTF
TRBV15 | CATRGTANTGELFF
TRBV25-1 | CASGLNTEAFF
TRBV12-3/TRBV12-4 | CASRMVGAKKLFF
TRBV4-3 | CASSQSAWTSGGGNEQFF
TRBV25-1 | CASSEGSYNQPQHF
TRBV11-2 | CASSLPHQRGSPLHF
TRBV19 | CATRTSGYTDTQYF
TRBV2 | CASRGPQGSSYEQYF
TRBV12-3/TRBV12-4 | CASSSYSNQPQHF
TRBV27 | CASRPQTGTVLNEQFF
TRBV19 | CASSQRQGSANEKLFF
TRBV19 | CASSRGGSNQPQHF
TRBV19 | CATSTGFSGEQFF
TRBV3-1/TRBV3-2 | CASSQLGARNQPQHF
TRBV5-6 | CASSPDTAYEQYF
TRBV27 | CASSAGGVYSNQPQHF
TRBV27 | CASSFRTLTGELFF